What follows describes a single T cell receptor (beta chain). The antigen is unknown. This record belongs to a study of cytomegalovirus exposure and HLA in healthy donors. Study results and limitations: The study reported that TCR beta sequences accurately predicted HLA-A and HLA-B alleles in most subjects.

It was with 60 Vbeta and 13 Jbeta primers that the PCR ran. The protocol was immunoSEQ multiplex PCR, while the TCRdb copy is restricted to in-frame clones and leaves out a portion. The data contain about 200,000 clones, approximately 79% of them seen just once; the ten biggest clones take up under 4.5%. Germline CDR1 is SGHVS and CDR2 is FNYEAQ. This CDR3 has 15 amino acids. Trimming at V came to 5 bases and at J to 5 bases, leaving 5 bases not matched to a gene. The chain joins TRBV7-6 to TRBJ2-2, with TRBD1 matching over 10 bases. The TCR was taken from a woman aged 25 to 39 in good health and CMV-seropositive. Sequenced material: PBMCs. The DNA for the CDR3 is TGTGCCAGCAGCGGTGGGACAGGGGTGACCGGGGAGCTGTTTTTT. Protein sequence: CASSGGTGVTGELFF.